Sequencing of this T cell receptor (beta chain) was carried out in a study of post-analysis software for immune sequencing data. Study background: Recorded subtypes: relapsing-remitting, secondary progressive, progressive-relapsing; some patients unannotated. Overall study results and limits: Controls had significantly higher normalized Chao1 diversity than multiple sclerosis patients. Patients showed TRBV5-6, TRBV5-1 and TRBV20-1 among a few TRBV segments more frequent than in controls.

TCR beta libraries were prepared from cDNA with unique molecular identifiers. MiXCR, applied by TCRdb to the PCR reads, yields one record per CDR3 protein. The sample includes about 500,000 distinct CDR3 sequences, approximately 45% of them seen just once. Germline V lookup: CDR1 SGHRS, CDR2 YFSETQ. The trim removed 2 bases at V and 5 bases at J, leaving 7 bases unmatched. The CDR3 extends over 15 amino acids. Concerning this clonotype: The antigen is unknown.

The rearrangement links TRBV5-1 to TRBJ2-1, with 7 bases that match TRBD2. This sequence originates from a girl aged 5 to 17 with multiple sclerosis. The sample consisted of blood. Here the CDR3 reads CASSLLARSDNEQFF. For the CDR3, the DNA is TGCGCCAGCAGCTTACTAGCGCGGTCAGACAATGAGCAGTTCTTC.